This paragraph covers one T cell receptor (beta chain) sequence. This sample is part of a study of patients and donors after allogeneic stem cell transplantation. CDR1 KGHSH and CDR2 LQKENI come from the germline V gene. The CDR3 runs to 14 residues. V lost 8 bases, J lost 2 bases, and 13 bases lay in between. TCRdb re-called the RT-PCR reads through MiXCR, storing one row per CDR3 protein. The table shows 900,000 to 1,000,000 distinct CDR3 sequences, with more than 15% occurring only once. This rearrangement joins TRBV18 to TRBJ2-1, with D possibly TRBD1 on 5 matching bases. Input material: blood, either unsorted or a sorted T cell fraction (not recorded which). This TCR was sampled from a human donor who was either an allogeneic HSCT recipient or a stem cell or donor lymphocyte infusion donor (not recorded which). It is not recorded whose cells these are; they may come from a transplant donor. The CDR3 protein is CASATGNPYNEQFF. The CDR3 region has the DNA TGTGCCAGCGCCACAGGTAACCCCTACAATGAGCAGTTCTTC.